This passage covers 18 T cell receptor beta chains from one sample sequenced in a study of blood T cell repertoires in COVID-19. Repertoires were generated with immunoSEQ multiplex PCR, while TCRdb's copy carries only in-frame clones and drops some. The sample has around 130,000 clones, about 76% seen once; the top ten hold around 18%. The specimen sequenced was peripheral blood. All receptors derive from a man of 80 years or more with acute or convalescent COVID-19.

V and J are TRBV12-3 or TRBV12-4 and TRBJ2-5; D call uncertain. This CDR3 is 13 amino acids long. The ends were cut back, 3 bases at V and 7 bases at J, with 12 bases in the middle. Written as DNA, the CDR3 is TGTGCCAGCAGTTTTGAGCTCCGTGGGACCCAGTACTTC. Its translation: CASSFELRGTQYF.

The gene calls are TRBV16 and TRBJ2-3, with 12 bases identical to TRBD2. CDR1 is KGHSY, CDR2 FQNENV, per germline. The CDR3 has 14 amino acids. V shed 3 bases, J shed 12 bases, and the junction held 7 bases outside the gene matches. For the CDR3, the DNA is TGTGCCAGCAGCCAGACTAGCGGGGGCTCCTTCCAGTATTTT. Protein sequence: CASSQTSGGSFQYF.

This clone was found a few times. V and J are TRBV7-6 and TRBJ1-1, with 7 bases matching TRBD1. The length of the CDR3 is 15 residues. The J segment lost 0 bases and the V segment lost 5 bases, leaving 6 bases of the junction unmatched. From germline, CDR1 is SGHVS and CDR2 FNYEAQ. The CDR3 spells CASSALGGLNTEAFF. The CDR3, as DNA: TGTGCCAGCAGCGCCCTAGGGGGCCTGAACACTGAAGCTTTCTTT. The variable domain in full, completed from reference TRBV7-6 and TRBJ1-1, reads GAGVSQSPRYKVTKRGQDVALRCDPISGHVSLYWYRQALGQGPEFLTYFNYEAQQDKSGLPNDRFSAERPEGSISTLTIQRTEQRDSAMYRCASSALGGLNTEAFFGQGTRLTVV.

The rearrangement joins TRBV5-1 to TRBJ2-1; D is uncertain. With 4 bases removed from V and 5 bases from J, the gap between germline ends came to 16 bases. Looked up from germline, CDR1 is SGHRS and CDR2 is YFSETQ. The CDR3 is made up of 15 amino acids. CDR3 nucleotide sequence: TGCGCCAGCAGCCCGAACCCTTCCCCTAACAATGAGCAGTTCTTC. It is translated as CASSPNPSPNNEQFF.

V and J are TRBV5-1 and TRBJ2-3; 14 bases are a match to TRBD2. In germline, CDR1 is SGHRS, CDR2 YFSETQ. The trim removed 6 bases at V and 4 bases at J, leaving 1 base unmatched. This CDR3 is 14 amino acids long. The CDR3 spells CASKTSGGADTQYF. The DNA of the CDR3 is TGCGCCAGCAAGACTAGCGGGGGGGCAGATACGCAGTATTTT. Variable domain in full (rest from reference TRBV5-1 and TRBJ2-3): KAGVTQTPRYLIKTRGQQVTLSCSPISGHRSVSWYQQTPGQGLQFLFEYFSETQRNKGNFPGRFSGRQFSNSRSEMNVSTLELGDSALYLCASKTSGGADTQYFGPGTRLTVL.

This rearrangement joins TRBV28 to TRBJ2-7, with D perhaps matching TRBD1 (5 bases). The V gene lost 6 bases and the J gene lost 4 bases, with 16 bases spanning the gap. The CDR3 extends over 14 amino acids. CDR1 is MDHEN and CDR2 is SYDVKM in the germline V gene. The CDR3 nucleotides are TGTGCCAGCAGCTCCCGACAGCCGAGGTACGAGCAGTACTTC. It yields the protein CASSSRQPRYEQYF.

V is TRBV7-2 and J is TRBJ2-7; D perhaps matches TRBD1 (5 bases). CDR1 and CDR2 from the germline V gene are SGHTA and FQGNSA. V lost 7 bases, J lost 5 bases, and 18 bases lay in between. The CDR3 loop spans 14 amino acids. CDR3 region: CASTSRAGSHEQYF. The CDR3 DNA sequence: TGTGCCAGCACCTCCCGGGCAGGGTCCCACGAGCAGTACTTC.

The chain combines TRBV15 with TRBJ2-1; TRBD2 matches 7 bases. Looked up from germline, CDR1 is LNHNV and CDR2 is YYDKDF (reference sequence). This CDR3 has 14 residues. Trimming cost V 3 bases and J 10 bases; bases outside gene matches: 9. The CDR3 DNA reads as TGTGCCACCAGCAGGCCACCCATCGGGAGGGAGCAGTTCTTC. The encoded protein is CATSRPPIGREQFF.

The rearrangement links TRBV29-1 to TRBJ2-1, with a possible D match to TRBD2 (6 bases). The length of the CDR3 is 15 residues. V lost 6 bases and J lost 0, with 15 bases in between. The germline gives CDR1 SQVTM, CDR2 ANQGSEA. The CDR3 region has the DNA TGCAGCGTGGAGGGAGGTGGGATCTCCTACAATGAGCAGTTCTTC. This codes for CSVEGGGISYNEQFF.

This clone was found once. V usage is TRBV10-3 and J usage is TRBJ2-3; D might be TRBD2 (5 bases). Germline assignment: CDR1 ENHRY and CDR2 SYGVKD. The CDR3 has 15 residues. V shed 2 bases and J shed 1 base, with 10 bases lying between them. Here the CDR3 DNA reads TGTGCCATCAGTGAGACGGGGTCACGCACAGATACGCAGTATTTT. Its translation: CAISETGSRTDTQYF.

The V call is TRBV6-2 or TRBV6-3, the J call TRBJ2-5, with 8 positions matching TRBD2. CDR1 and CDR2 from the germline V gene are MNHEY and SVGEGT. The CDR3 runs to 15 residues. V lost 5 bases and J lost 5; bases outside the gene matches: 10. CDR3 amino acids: CASSTPGLGLETQYF. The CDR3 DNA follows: TGTGCCAGCAGTACACCGGGACTAGGACTTGAGACCCAGTACTTC.

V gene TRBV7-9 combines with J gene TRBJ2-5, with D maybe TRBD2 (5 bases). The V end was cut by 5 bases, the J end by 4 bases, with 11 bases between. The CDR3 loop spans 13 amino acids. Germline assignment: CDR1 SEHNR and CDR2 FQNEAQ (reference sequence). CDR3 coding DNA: TGTGCCAGCAGCCAAACTAGAGGAGAGACCCAGTACTTC. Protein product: CASSQTRGETQYF.

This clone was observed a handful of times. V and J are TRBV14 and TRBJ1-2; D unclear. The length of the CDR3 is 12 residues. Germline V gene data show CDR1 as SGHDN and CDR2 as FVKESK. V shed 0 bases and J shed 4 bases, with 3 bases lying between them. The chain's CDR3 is CASSQDLYGYTF. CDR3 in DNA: TGTGCCAGCAGCCAAGATCTCTATGGCTACACCTTC.

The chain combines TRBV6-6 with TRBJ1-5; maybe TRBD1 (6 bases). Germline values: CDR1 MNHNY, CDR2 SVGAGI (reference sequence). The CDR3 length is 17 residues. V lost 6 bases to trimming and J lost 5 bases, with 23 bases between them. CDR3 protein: CASSRGGGGQRHQPQHF. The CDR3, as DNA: TGTGCCAGCAGCCGAGGCGGGGGGGGGCAAAGGCATCAGCCCCAGCATTTT.

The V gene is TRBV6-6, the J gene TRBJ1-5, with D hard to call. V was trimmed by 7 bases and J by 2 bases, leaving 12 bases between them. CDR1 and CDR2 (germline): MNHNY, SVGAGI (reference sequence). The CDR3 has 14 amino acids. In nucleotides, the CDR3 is TGTGCCAGCACCGACGGTCGGGGCAATCAGCCCCAGCATTTT. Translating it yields CASTDGRGNQPQHF.

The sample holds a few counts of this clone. CDR3 sequence (DNA): TGTGCCAGCAGCTCTTGGGACAGGGTGGACTATGGCTACACCTTC. It codes for CASSSWDRVDYGYTF. This rearrangement joins TRBV7-9 to TRBJ1-2; 9 positions match TRBD1. The CDR3 sequence is 15 residues long. Losses at the gene ends were 4 bases for V and 3 bases for J; bases not matched to a gene: 6. Germline CDR1 SEHNR, CDR2 FQNEAQ (reference sequence).

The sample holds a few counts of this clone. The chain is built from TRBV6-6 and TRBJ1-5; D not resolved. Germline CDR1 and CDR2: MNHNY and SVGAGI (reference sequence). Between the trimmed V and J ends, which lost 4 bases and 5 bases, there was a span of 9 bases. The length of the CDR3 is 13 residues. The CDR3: CASSSPLYQPQHF. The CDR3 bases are TGTGCCAGCAGTTCCCCCCTCTATCAGCCCCAGCATTTT.

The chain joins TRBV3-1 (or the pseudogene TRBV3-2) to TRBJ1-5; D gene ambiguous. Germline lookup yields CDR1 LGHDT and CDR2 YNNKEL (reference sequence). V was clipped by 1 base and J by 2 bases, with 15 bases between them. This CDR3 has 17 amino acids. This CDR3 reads CASSQGLLARGNQPQHF. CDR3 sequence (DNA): TGTGCCAGCAGCCAAGGACTTTTGGCCCGAGGCAATCAGCCCCAGCATTTT.